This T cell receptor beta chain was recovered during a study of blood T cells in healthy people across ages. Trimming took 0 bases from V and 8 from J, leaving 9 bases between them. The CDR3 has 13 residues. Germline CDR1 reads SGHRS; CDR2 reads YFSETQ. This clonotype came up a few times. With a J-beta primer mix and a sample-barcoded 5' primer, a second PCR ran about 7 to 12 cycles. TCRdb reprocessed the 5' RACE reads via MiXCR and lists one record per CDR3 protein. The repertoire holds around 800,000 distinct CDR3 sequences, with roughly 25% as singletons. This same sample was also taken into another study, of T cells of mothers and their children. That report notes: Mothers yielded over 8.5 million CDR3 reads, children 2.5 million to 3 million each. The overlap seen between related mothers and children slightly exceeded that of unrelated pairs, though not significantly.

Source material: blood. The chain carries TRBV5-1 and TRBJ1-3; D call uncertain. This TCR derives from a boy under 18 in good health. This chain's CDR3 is CASSLDQRDTIYF. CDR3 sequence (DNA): TGCGCCAGCAGCTTGGACCAGCGGGACACCATATATTTT.